This is a list of T cell receptor beta chains from one sample in a study of T-cell memory formation after mild COVID-19. TCRdb passed the 5' RACE reads through MiXCR, listing each CDR3 protein once. The table records approximately 270,000 distinct CDR3 sequences, around 15% of them present only once. Sequencing was carried out using PBMCs or a T cell subset sorted from them (not recorded which). Receptors were obtained from a young man who had mild COVID-19 (a few samples of this study predate the infection). Cell type and time point are not known. The CDR3 runs from the conserved cysteine through the conserved F or W. A D gene is named only where the DNA matches it firmly. A row's size may be missing; if present it is once, few, many or a size class.

clone_size	d_call	v_call	j_call	cdr3_aa	cdr3_nt
-	TRBD1	TRBV6-2/TRBV6-3	TRBJ2-2	CASSYQGALTGELFF	TGTGCCAGCAGTTACCAGGGGGCTCTCACCGGGGAGCTGTTTTTT
few	-	TRBV25-1	TRBJ2-1	CASSEYGAVKRQSNEQFF	TGTGCCAGCAGTGAATACGGGGCAGTCAAACGACAATCCAATGAGCAGTTCTTC
few	TRBD1	TRBV11-1	TRBJ2-3	CASGGQEADTQYF	TGTGCCAGCGGCGGACAGGAAGCAGATACGCAGTATTTT
-	-	TRBV3-1	TRBJ2-4	CASSQVPRSAKNIQYF	TGTGCCAGCAGCCAAGTACCGCGGAGTGCCAAAAACATTCAGTACTTC
-	-	TRBV7-8	TRBJ1-5	CASSIPGQQPQHF	TGTGCCAGCAGCATTCCGGGACAACAGCCCCAGCATTTT
-	-	TRBV29-1	TRBJ1-1	CSVGRENTEAFF	TGCAGCGTTGGCAGGGAGAACACTGAAGCTTTCTTT
many	TRBD2	TRBV3-1	TRBJ2-5	CASSQRGLATLQYF	TGTGCCAGCAGCCAGAGGGGACTAGCGACGCTCCAGTACTTC
few	TRBD1	TRBV6-5	TRBJ2-7	CASSYPGGKGHEQYF	TGTGCCAGCAGTTACCCAGGGGGAAAGGGCCACGAGCAGTACTTC
many	-	TRBV7-2	TRBJ2-1	CASSPRIRNEQFF	TGTGCCAGCAGCCCTCGAATTAGGAATGAGCAGTTCTTC
-	TRBD1	TRBV28	TRBJ2-2	CASSITGGANGELFF	TGTGCCAGCAGTATTACAGGGGGCGCGAACGGGGAGCTGTTTTTT
-	-	TRBV3-1	TRBJ1-6	CASSPTGTKFALHF	TGTGCCAGCAGCCCCACCGGCACAAAATTCGCCCTCCACTTT
few	-	TRBV12-3/TRBV12-4	TRBJ1-1	CASSAWRKNTEAFF	TGTGCCAGCAGTGCGTGGAGAAAGAACACTGAAGCTTTCTTT
-	-	TRBV29-1	TRBJ2-7	CSVARSSYEQYF	TGCAGCGTGGCCAGGAGCTCCTACGAGCAGTACTTC
few	-	TRBV5-5	TRBJ2-3	CASSFGFPDTQYF	TGTGCCAGCAGCTTTGGATTCCCAGATACGCAGTATTTT
few	-	TRBV7-2	TRBJ2-7	CASSLVVLDSYEQYF	TGTGCCAGCAGCTTAGTGGTTCTGGACTCCTACGAGCAGTACTTC
-	-	TRBV4-2	TRBJ2-6	CASSQEIWASAGANVLTF	TGTGCCAGCAGCCAAGAGATTTGGGCCTCGGCTGGGGCCAACGTCCTGACTTTC
few	-	TRBV12-3/TRBV12-4	TRBJ1-2	CASRRSYGYTF	TGTGCCAGCAGACGGTCCTATGGCTACACCTTC
few	-	TRBV20-1	TRBJ2-7	CSASSGRHEQYF	TGCAGTGCTAGTTCAGGGCGGCACGAGCAGTACTTC
-	-	TRBV15	TRBJ1-2	CATSRVGRFNYGYTF	TGTGCCACCAGCAGAGTGGGCAGGTTTAACTATGGCTACACCTTC
-	TRBD1	TRBV12-3/TRBV12-4	TRBJ1-5	CASSRFTGGGDQPQHF	TGTGCCAGCAGCCGATTCACAGGGGGCGGCGATCAGCCCCAGCATTTT
-	-	TRBV9	TRBJ1-1	CASSVSGAKGTEAFF	TGTGCCAGCAGCGTATCAGGGGCTAAGGGCACTGAAGCTTTCTTT
-	-	TRBV4-2	TRBJ1-2	CASSQVGTDYGYTF	TGTGCCAGCAGCCAAGTAGGGACGGACTATGGCTACACCTTC
-	-	TRBV4-1	TRBJ1-6	CASSQDGEQGNSPLHF	TGCGCCAGCAGCCAAGATGGGGAGCAGGGGAATTCACCCCTCCACTTT
-	-	TRBV6-5	TRBJ2-1	CASSYSGNDEQFF	TGTGCCAGCAGTTACTCCGGGAACGATGAGCAGTTCTTC
many	-	TRBV7-2	TRBJ2-3	CASSRRGAPDTQYF	TGTGCCAGTAGCCGGAGGGGGGCCCCGGATACGCAGTATTTT
few	-	TRBV12-3/TRBV12-4	TRBJ2-3	CASSFAGSPDTQYF	TGTGCCAGCAGTTTCGCGGGGTCCCCAGATACGCAGTATTTT
few	TRBD1	TRBV10-3	TRBJ2-3	CATLGQAADTQYF	TGTGCCACCTTGGGACAGGCGGCGGATACGCAGTATTTT
many	-	TRBV7-2	TRBJ2-7	CASSSFPRGSSYEQYF	TGTGCCAGCAGCTCATTTCCCCGGGGTAGCTCCTACGAGCAGTACTTC
many	TRBD1	TRBV5-1	TRBJ1-1	CASSLTPDRNTEAFF	TGCGCCAGCAGCTTGACCCCGGACAGGAACACTGAAGCCTTCTTT
-	-	TRBV19	TRBJ2-3	CASGPLSSSTDTQYF	TGTGCCAGTGGCCCGTTGTCGTCTAGCACAGATACGCAGTATTTT
-	-	TRBV7-2	TRBJ1-5	CASSLEATNNQPQHF	TGTGCCAGCAGCTTAGAGGCGACAAACAATCAGCCCCAGCATTTT
-	-	TRBV5-1	TRBJ1-2	CASSLAIGALHVFTF	TGCGCCAGCAGCTTGGCCATCGGGGCCCTTCACGTTTTCACCTTC
many	-	TRBV4-3	TRBJ2-6	CASSPTLLTERPWANVLTF	TGCGCCAGCAGCCCCACCCTCTTGACAGAGCGTCCCTGGGCCAACGTCCTGACTTTC
few	TRBD1	TRBV18	TRBJ2-3	CASSRTGGDTQYF	TGTGCCAGCTCCCGGACAGGGGGAGATACGCAGTATTTT
once	-	TRBV13	TRBJ1-1	CASSIRTVNTEAFF	TGTGCCAGCAGTATCAGGACCGTGAACACTGAAGCTTTCTTT
many	TRBD2	TRBV6-4	TRBJ2-3	CASSALAGGTDTQYF	TGTGCCAGCAGTGCGCTAGCGGGGGGCACAGATACGCAGTATTTT
many	-	TRBV3-1	TRBJ2-1	CASSQETGSYNEQFF	TGTGCCAGCAGCCAAGAAACCGGGTCCTACAATGAGCAGTTCTTC
-	TRBD1	TRBV20-1	TRBJ1-1	CSARTGTVNTEAFF	TGCAGTGCTAGAACGGGGACAGTGAACACTGAAGCTTTCTTT
-	-	TRBV12-3/TRBV12-4	TRBJ2-3	CASSLMSGVREQYF	TGTGCCAGCAGTTTAATGTCTGGTGTTCGGGAGCAGTATTTT
-	-	TRBV12-3/TRBV12-4	TRBJ2-1	CASSLSPGAADEQFF	TGTGCCAGCAGTTTAAGCCCAGGGGCTGCAGATGAGCAGTTCTTC
few	TRBD1	TRBV7-2	TRBJ1-5	CASRLTGDSQPQHF	TGTGCCAGCAGATTGACAGGGGATAGTCAGCCCCAGCATTTT
-	-	TRBV6-6	TRBJ1-6	CASKLGATGLLHF	TGTGCCAGCAAGCTGGGAGCTACAGGGCTCCTCCACTTT
-	TRBD1	TRBV7-9	TRBJ1-1	CASSDVGQTAFF	TGTGCCAGCAGCGACGTGGGACAGACGGCTTTCTTT
few	-	TRBV7-9	TRBJ1-3	CASSLSQNINTIYF	TGTGCCAGCAGCTTATCGCAGAATATTAACACCATATATTTT
-	TRBD1	TRBV5-1	TRBJ2-5	CASSGQVQETQYF	TGCGCCAGCTCCGGACAGGTACAAGAGACCCAGTACTTC
once	TRBD2	TRBV6-5	TRBJ2-2	CASSYSGLAGVGELFF	TGTGCCAGCAGTTACTCTGGACTAGCGGGGGTCGGGGAGCTGTTTTTT
many	-	TRBV4-2	TRBJ1-2	CASSQEQSDYGYTF	TGTGCCAGCAGCCAAGAACAGAGTGATTATGGCTACACCTTC
few	TRBD1	TRBV20-1	TRBJ1-1	CSAQQGSTEAFF	TGCAGTGCCCAACAGGGGAGCACTGAAGCTTTCTTT
many	TRBD1	TRBV6-8	TRBJ2-4	CASSGRGAKNIQYF	TGTGCCAGCAGTGGCAGGGGGGCCAAAAACATTCAGTACTTC
-	-	TRBV6-5	TRBJ2-1	CASSYPADGTNEQFF	TGTGCCAGCAGTTACCCAGCGGACGGAACGAATGAGCAGTTCTTC
-	-	TRBV4-2	TRBJ1-2	CASSQGDGANYGYTF	TGTGCCAGCAGCCAAGGGGACGGAGCTAACTATGGCTACACCTTC
few	TRBD2	TRBV6-5	TRBJ2-5	CASSSGLAAGETQYF	TGTGCCAGCAGTTCAGGACTAGCGGCGGGGGAGACCCAGTACTTC
few	-	TRBV4-3	TRBJ1-4	CASSQAPPGGMDEKLFF	TGCGCCAGCAGCCAAGCCCCCCCCGGGGGGATGGATGAAAAACTGTTTTTT